The 10 T cell receptor beta chains given below trace back to one sample, sequenced in a study of blood T cell repertoires in COVID-19. TCRdb's copy holds only in-frame clones and misses some; the assay was immunoSEQ multiplex PCR. Of some 120,000 clones detected, 84% appear once; the ten largest clones hold 13%. The sample consisted of peripheral blood. The receptors stem from a human donor in a cohort sampled during active COVID-19.

The chain has TRBV5-1 and TRBJ1-4; perhaps TRBD1 as D (6 bases). Trimming left V 4 bases short and J 8 bases short, with 15 bases between. Per germline, CDR1 SGHRS and CDR2 YFSETQ. This CDR3 comprises 14 residues. The CDR3 bases are TGCGCCAGCAGCCAGGTACAGGGTGGAGAAAAACTGTTTTTT. It encodes CASSQVQGGEKLFF.

This clone has a handful of counts. The chain combines TRBV4-1 with TRBJ1-6; D gene unclear. This CDR3 spans 14 amino acids. CDR1 MGHRA and CDR2 YSYEKL come from the germline V gene. With 0 bases removed from V and 10 bases from J, the gap between germline ends came to 10 bases. The CDR3, as DNA: TGCGCCAGCAGCCAAGATTCCCAGGTGTCACCCCTCCACTTT. Amino acid sequence: CASSQDSQVSPLHF.

The rearrangement joins TRBV5-1 to TRBJ2-3, with a possible D match to TRBD2 (5 bases). The germline CDR1 and CDR2 sequences are SGHRS and YFSETQ. This CDR3 spans 15 amino acids. V lost 2 bases and J 0 bases, leaving 10 bases between the germline ends. The CDR3 protein is CASSLSGPSTDTQYF. CDR3 nucleotides: TGCGCCAGCAGCTTAAGCGGACCTAGCACAGATACGCAGTATTTT. The full variable domain, completed using reference TRBV5-1 and TRBJ2-3, is KAGVTQTPRYLIKTRGQQVTLSCSPISGHRSVSWYQQTPGQGLQFLFEYFSETQRNKGNFPGRFSGRQFSNSRSEMNVSTLELGDSALYLCASSLSGPSTDTQYFGPGTRLTVL.

The CDR3 loop is CASSDPGLAGGPVYF. In nucleotides, the CDR3 is TGCGCCAGCAGCGATCCGGGACTAGCGGGGGGGCCCGTGTACTTC. The chain has TRBV5-1 and TRBJ2-5; 16 bases align to TRBD2. The V segment lost 4 bases and the J segment 13 bases; nucleotides outside the gene matches: 10. CDR1 is SGHRS, CDR2 YFSETQ, per germline. CDR3 length: 15 amino acids.

In DNA form, the CDR3 reads TGTGCCAGCTCACCACCGGCCAGGGGCTATGGCTACACCTTC. As protein: CASSPPARGYGYTF. J is TRBJ1-2 and V is TRBV18; the D gene is possibly TRBD1 (6 bases). Germline values: CDR1 KGHSH, CDR2 LQKENI. CDR3 length: 14 amino acids. V was cut by 0 bases and J by 4 bases, with 9 bases left in between. Filled out from reference TRBV18 and TRBJ1-2, the complete variable domain reads NAGVMQNPRHLVRRRGQEARLRCSPMKGHSHVYWYRQLPEEGLKFMVYLQKENIIDESGMPKERFSAEFPKEGPSILRIQQVVRGDSAAYFCASSPPARGYGYTFGSGTRLTVV.

The CDR3 here is CASSPPRGGRWPQYF. CDR3 coding DNA: TGTGCCAGCAGCCCTCCCCGAGGAGGGAGATGGCCGCAGTATTTT. The gene calls are TRBV9 and TRBJ2-3, with D tentatively TRBD2 (6 bases). Germline lookup yields CDR1 SGDLS and CDR2 YYNGEE. V lost 4 bases and J lost 10, with 22 bases in between. The CDR3 extends over 15 amino acids.

J is TRBJ1-2 and V is TRBV5-4; 9 nucleotides match TRBD1. V gave up 2 bases and J gave up 4 bases; unmatched junction bases: 6. Germline V gene sequence: CDR1 SGHNT, CDR2 YYREEE (reference sequence). The CDR3 totals 15 residues. The CDR3 is CASSFTDRGLYGYTF. The CDR3 DNA reads TGTGCCAGCAGCTTTACGGACAGGGGACTCTATGGCTACACCTTC.

This chain links TRBV5-1 with TRBJ1-1; 7 positions match TRBD1. The CDR3 has 16 residues. Germline V lookup: CDR1 SGHRS, CDR2 YFSETQ. Trimming at V came to 2 bases and at J to 2 bases, leaving 9 bases not matched to a gene. Here the CDR3 DNA reads TGCGCCAGCAGCTTTGGTCTACAGGGGATCAACACTGAAGCTTTCTTT. Translation gives CASSFGLQGINTEAFF.

This clone was counted once. The chain links TRBV6-5 to TRBJ2-7, with D maybe TRBD1 (5 bases). Germline CDR1 is MNHEY and CDR2 is SVGAGI. The CDR3 is 15 amino acids. V lost 0 bases and J lost 2, with 11 bases in between. CDR3 sequence reads: CASSYSGAGAYEQYF. DNA for the CDR3: TGTGCCAGCAGTTACTCAGGGGCCGGAGCCTACGAGCAGTACTTC.

The chain uses TRBV5-4 and TRBJ2-3; the D gene is possibly TRBD1 (5 bases). CDR1 and CDR2 (germline): SGHNT, YYREEE (reference sequence). The V and J ends lost 4 bases and 0 bases respectively, with 12 bases between them. The CDR3 covers 15 residues. Here the CDR3 reads CASSPDRISTDTQYF. In nucleotides, the CDR3 is TGTGCCAGCAGCCCTGACAGAATTAGCACAGATACGCAGTATTTT.